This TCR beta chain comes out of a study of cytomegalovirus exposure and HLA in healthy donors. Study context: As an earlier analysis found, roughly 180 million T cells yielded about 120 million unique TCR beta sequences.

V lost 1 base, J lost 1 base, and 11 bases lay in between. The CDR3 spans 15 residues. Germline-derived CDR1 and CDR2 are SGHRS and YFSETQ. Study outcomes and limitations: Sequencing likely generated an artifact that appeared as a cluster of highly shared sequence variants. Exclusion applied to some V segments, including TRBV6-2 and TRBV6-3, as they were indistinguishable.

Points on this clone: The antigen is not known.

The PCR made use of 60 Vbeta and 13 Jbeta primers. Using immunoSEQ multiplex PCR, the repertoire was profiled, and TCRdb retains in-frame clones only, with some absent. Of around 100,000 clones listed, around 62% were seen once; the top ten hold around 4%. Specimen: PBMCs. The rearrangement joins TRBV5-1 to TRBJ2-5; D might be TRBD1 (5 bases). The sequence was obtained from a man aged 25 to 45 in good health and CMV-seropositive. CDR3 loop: CASSLQGSTQETQYF. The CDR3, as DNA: TGCGCCAGCAGCTTGCAGGGTAGTACCCAAGAGACCCAGTACTTC.